A selection of T cell receptor beta chains follows, all from one sample in a study of a mutant IDH1 vaccine in newly diagnosed glioma. These TCRs' antigens remain unknown. Assay used: immunoSEQ multiplex PCR; TCRdb lists only in-frame clones, some missing. The data show about 30,000 clones, about 78% seen once. This material consisted of PBMCs, taken from a glioma patient whose treatment included an IDH1 peptide vaccine. Every receptor here comes from a young man with glioma. Each CDR3 is given with its conserved first and last residue. The D gene is left open where the match is weak. Not every row has a clone size; where given, it reads once, few, many or a size class.

>TRBJ2-1|TRBV25-1|.|.
TGTGCCAGCAGCGGACAGTTATGGGATGAGCAGTTCTTC
CASSGQLWDEQFF
>TRBJ1-4|TRBV5-1|.|.
TGCGCCAGCAGCCGGCCGGAGGGAAATGAAAAACTGTTTTTT
CASSRPEGNEKLFF
>TRBJ2-7|TRBV2|.|.
TGTGCCAGCTCGTGGTTACAGCCCTACGAGCAGTACTTC
CASSWLQPYEQYF
>TRBJ2-6|TRBV30|.|.
TGTGCCTGGAGTGCTCCTTCTGGGGCCAACGTCCTGACTTTC
CAWSAPSGANVLTF
>TRBJ2-7|TRBV30|.|.
TGTGCCTGGAGTGGAGGGGGGGCTCCAATTGTGGGTGAGCAGTACTTC
CAWSGGGAPIVGEQYF
>TRBJ2-7|TRBV9|.|.
TGTGCCAGCAGCCCCTTTCTGGCCTCCTCCTACGAGCAGTACTTC
CASSPFLASSYEQYF
>TRBJ1-1|TRBV5-4|.|TRBD1
TGTGCCAGCACCCAGGACAGGGTCATGAACACTGAAGCTTTCTTT
CASTQDRVMNTEAFF
>TRBJ2-2|TRBV4-1|.|.
TGCGCCAGCAGCCAAGGGGTTGGGCAGAACACCGGGGAGCTGTTTTTT
CASSQGVGQNTGELFF
>TRBJ2-2|TRBV10-3|.|.
TGTGCCATCAGTGAGAGGTCAGCCACCGGGGAGCTGTTTTTT
CAISERSATGELFF
>TRBJ1-5|TRBV18|.|TRBD1
TGTGCCAGCTCACCAGGACAGGGCTCTAGCAATCAGCCCCAGCATTTT
CASSPGQGSSNQPQHF
>TRBJ2-5|TRBV6-1|.|.
TGTGCCAGCAGTGAGTGGGTGAGGAGTGGCTACCAAGAGACCCAGTACTTC
CASSEWVRSGYQETQYF
>TRBJ2-7|TRBV27|.|TRBD2
TGTGCCAGCAGTTTATCGGGACTAGCGGGAGATTTCTACGAGCAGTACTTC
CASSLSGLAGDFYEQYF
>TRBJ2-7|TRBV4-3|.|.
TGCGCCAGCAGCCAAGATACCGGGGGGCGAACCTACGAGCAGTACTTC
CASSQDTGGRTYEQYF
>TRBJ1-3|TRBV5-6|.|.
TGTGCCAGCAGCTTTCAGGGGTTCTCTGGAAACACCATATATTTT
CASSFQGFSGNTIYF
>TRBJ1-1|TRBV7-2|once|TRBD1
TGTGCCAGCAGCTTAGTTGGGACAGGTCTACGTCGGAACACTGAAGCTTTCTTT
CASSLVGTGLRRNTEAFF
>TRBJ2-7|TRBV9|.|.
TGTGCCAGCAGCGTAGAATGGACAAGCTCCTACGAGCAGTACTTC
CASSVEWTSSYEQYF
>TRBJ2-7|TRBV2|.|.
TGTGCCAGCAGTGTGGGCCGGGTCCACGAGCAGTACTTC
CASSVGRVHEQYF
>TRBJ2-7|TRBV30|.|.
TGTGCCTGGCAGGGTTTAACCTACGAGCAGTACTTC
CAWQGLTYEQYF
>TRBJ1-1|TRBV28|.|TRBD1
TGTGCCAGCATCCCGGATTCAGGGGGGACGATGAACACTGAAGCTTTCTTT
CASIPDSGGTMNTEAFF
>TRBJ1-3|TRBV9|.|.
TGTGCCAGCAGCGTAGGAAGGTTTCGGTCAGACCGTTTTGGGAACACCATATATTTT
CASSVGRFRSDRFGNTIYF
>TRBJ2-1|TRBV7-9|.|.
TGTGCCAGCAGCTTAGAGACCGGGTGGGTATCCTACAATGAGCAGTTCTTC
CASSLETGWVSYNEQFF
>TRBJ2-5|TRBV13|.|.
TGTGCCAGCAGCTTAGAAGGGCCCTCTGGGAGGGAGACCCAGTACTTC
CASSLEGPSGRETQYF
>TRBJ1-2|TRBV30|once|.
TGTGCCTGGAGCGTCCAAGGAATAACTTATGGCTACACCTTC
CAWSVQGITYGYTF
>TRBJ1-1|TRBV5-4|.|.
TGTGCCAGCAGCTTGGGGGGGGGTCACCTGAACACTGAAGCTTTCTTT
CASSLGGGHLNTEAFF
>TRBJ2-7|TRBV28|few|TRBD1
TGTGCTAGCAGTTTACAGGCAGGGGGCGATCAGCAGTACTTC
CASSLQAGGDQQYF
>TRBJ2-5|TRBV4-2|.|.
TGTGCCAGCAGCCAAGGACAGAACCAAGAGACCCAGTACTTC
CASSQGQNQETQYF
>TRBJ2-1|TRBV5-4|few|TRBD2
TGTGCCAGCAGCTTGGGACTAGCGGGAGGGGAGCGGTCGTTCTTC
CASSLGLAGGERSFF
>TRBJ1-1|TRBV9|.|.
TGTGCCAGCAGCGTAGGTCTGAATGCCCCAGACACTGAAGCTTTCTTT
CASSVGLNAPDTEAFF
>TRBJ2-7|TRBV7-2|.|.
TGTGCCAGCAGCTTGGCGTCAGCCCCCTACGAGCAGTACTTC
CASSLASAPYEQYF
>TRBJ1-2|TRBV5-8|once|.
TGTGCCAGCAGCTTTAAGGGTCCCTTTCAAGGCTACACCTTC
CASSFKGPFQGYTF
>TRBJ2-7|TRBV5-4|.|.
TGTGCCAGCAGCACCTACAGGGCCCCCCACGAGCAGTACTTC
CASSTYRAPHEQYF
>TRBJ2-3|TRBV7-6|.|TRBD2
TGTGCCAGCAGCTCCGGGACTAGGGCAGATACGCAGTATTTT
CASSSGTRADTQYF
>TRBJ2-7|TRBV28|.|TRBD2
TGTGCCAGCAGTATACTAGCGGGTACCTACGAGCAGTACTTC
CASSILAGTYEQYF
>TRBJ2-2|TRBV5-4|.|.
TGTGCCAGCAGCTTGCGTCAGAAAAACACCGGGGAGCTGTTTTTT
CASSLRQKNTGELFF
>TRBJ1-4|TRBV6-5|.|.
TGTGCCAGCAGGCCGAATCTAGAGGCCCTTGAAAAACTGTTTTTT
CASRPNLEALEKLFF
>TRBJ2-7|TRBV5-1|.|.
TGCGCCAGCAGCCCAAGGCCAAGCCAGGGGTACGAGCAGTACTTC
CASSPRPSQGYEQYF
>TRBJ2-2|TRBV14|once|.
TGTGCCAGCAGCCCTCTTTGGGGCGGGGAGCTGTTTTTT
CASSPLWGGELFF
>TRBJ2-5|TRBV2|.|.
TGTGCCAGCAACGCCGGGGAGACCCAGTACTTC
CASNAGETQYF
>TRBJ1-2|TRBV6-5|.|TRBD1
TGTGCCAGCACCCCAAGGACAGGGGGCGACTATGGCTACACCTTC
CASTPRTGGDYGYTF
>TRBJ1-1|TRBV27|.|TRBD1
TGTGCCAGCAGAAGACAGGGGTTGAACACTGAAGCTTTCTTT
CASRRQGLNTEAFF
>TRBJ1-1|TRBV2|.|.
TGTGCCAGCAGAACAGACCTGAACACTGAAGCTTTCTTT
CASRTDLNTEAFF
>TRBJ1-1|TRBV5-4|few|.
TGTGCCAGCAGCCGAGGACGGATGAACACTGAAGCTTTCTTT
CASSRGRMNTEAFF
>TRBJ1-6|TRBV6-5|.|TRBD1
TGTGCCAGCAGCCTAAGGACAGGGGTGAATTCACCCCTCCACTTT
CASSLRTGVNSPLHF
>TRBJ1-2|TRBV7-2|.|TRBD1
TGTGCCAGCAGCTTAGACGGGACAGGGGGTGGCTACACCTTC
CASSLDGTGGGYTF
>TRBJ1-2|TRBV18|.|.
TGTGCCAGCTCACCACCTGGGGAATACTATGGCTACACCTTC
CASSPPGEYYGYTF
>TRBJ1-1|TRBV5-4|.|TRBD1
TGTGCCAGCAGCTTGGTGTACCCGGGACAGGCCCAATATAGGGACACTGAAGCTTTCTTT
CASSLVYPGQAQYRDTEAFF
>TRBJ2-5|TRBV5-6|once|TRBD2
TGTGCCAGCAGCCCCGGCGGGGGATCGACCCAGTACTTC
CASSPGGGSTQYF
>TRBJ2-7|TRBV28|.|.
TGTGCCAGCATCGACAGGAGGATCTCCTACGAGCAGTACTTC
CASIDRRISYEQYF
>TRBJ2-1|TRBV29-1|.|TRBD2
TGCAGCGCCGGACTAGCCTACAATGAGCAGTTCTTC
CSAGLAYNEQFF
>TRBJ1-4|TRBV30|.|.
TGTGCCTGGAGTGTCGACGCAGGGATGGGTAATGAAAAACTGTTTTTT
CAWSVDAGMGNEKLFF
>TRBJ1-1|TRBV9|once|.
TGTGCCAGCAGCCTACCCATGGGGCAGGGAGTGAACACTGAAGCTTTCTTT
CASSLPMGQGVNTEAFF
>TRBJ1-3|TRBV6-1|.|.
TGTGCCAGCAGCGCCAGGACCGGAAACACCATATATTTT
CASSARTGNTIYF
>TRBJ2-7|TRBV5-4|.|.
TGTGCCAGCAGCCGGGACCGAGCCTCCTACGAGCAGTACTTC
CASSRDRASYEQYF
>TRBJ2-7|TRBV19|once|TRBD1
TGTGCCAGTAGGACCACAAGGACAGGGGGTTTAAGCGAGCAGTACTTC
CASRTTRTGGLSEQYF
>TRBJ2-2|TRBV14|.|.
TGTGCCAGCAGCCCGGCAGGGCGGACCGGGGAGCTGTTTTTT
CASSPAGRTGELFF
>TRBJ1-5|TRBV5-6|.|.
TGTGCCAGCAGCGCGTGGGACCTGAGCAATCAGCCCCAGCATTTT
CASSAWDLSNQPQHF
>TRBJ2-1|TRBV6-5|.|.
TGTGCCAGCACCCCGGACGGAATCAATGAGCAGTTCTTC
CASTPDGINEQFF